The sequence of this T cell receptor (beta chain) was determined in a study of post-analysis software for immune sequencing data. Findings and limits, study-wide: The five TRBV segments detected at higher frequency in patients than in controls included TRBV5-6, TRBV5-1 and TRBV20-1. With F measure, samples from one preparation batch clustered together strongly. For normalized Chao1 diversity, multiple sclerosis patients scored significantly lower than controls did.

This clonotype was seen a single time. The antigen is unknown. Unique-molecular-identifier-tagged TCR beta cDNA libraries were used. TCRdb re-called the PCR reads with MiXCR, one entry per CDR3 protein. The sample lists 600,000 to 700,000 distinct CDR3 sequences, around 64% occurring once. This CDR3 region has 14 residues. Germline V CDR1 and CDR2: DFQATT, SNEGSKA (reference sequence). V lost 5 bases, J lost 2 bases, and 15 bases lay in between. The material sequenced was blood. The TCR originated in a girl aged 2-10 years with multiple sclerosis. V and J are TRBV20-1 and TRBJ1-2; D unclear. The CDR3, as DNA: TGCAGTGCTGGGAAACAGATCCCCAACTATGGCTACACCTTC. Protein product: CSAGKQIPNYGYTF.